This record concerns one TCR beta chain sequence. Its antigen is undetermined. This sample stems from a study of cytomegalovirus exposure and HLA in healthy donors. Findings and limits, study-wide: Excluded were some V segments that proved indistinguishable, including TRBV6-2 and TRBV6-3.

V was cut by 2 bases and J by 7 bases, with 14 bases left in between. The CDR3 contains 15 residues. The germline V gene has CDR1 LGHNA and CDR2 YNFKEQ. 13 Jbeta primers and 60 Vbeta primers were used for the PCR. Measured with immunoSEQ multiplex PCR; TCRdb has only the in-frame clones, and not every one. The profile covers approximately 200,000 clones, with about four fifths appearing a single time and around 0.1% taken by the ten largest. Sequencing was performed on PBMCs. The TCR sequence derives from a boy aged 2-9 years in good health and CMV-seronegative. This sequence joins TRBV4-2 and TRBJ2-2, with D possibly matching TRBD2 (5 bases). CDR3 loop: CASSQTQRASGELFF. In DNA, the CDR3 is TGTGCCAGCAGCCAAACCCAGAGGGCGAGCGGGGAGCTGTTTTTT.